In this sample, the clone carrying this T cell receptor beta chain turned up a few times. Its matching antigen is unknown. This record belongs to a study of beta chain features in type 1 diabetes. Study as a whole: All samples yielded some 100,000,000 examined sorted cells. Overall study findings and caveats: Type 1 diabetes patients showed a moderate but significant shortening of TCRB CDR3s in all four CD4+ subsets. High TCR expression in some cells could lead to their over-representation in cDNA sequencing.

Germline V gene lookup returns CDR1 MGHRA and CDR2 YSYEKL. This CDR3 comprises 14 residues. V was cut by 4 bases and J by 3 bases, with 13 bases left in between. All of the isolated RNA was reverse transcribed, so expressed TCRB transcripts were sequenced. TCRdb's copy holds only in-frame clones and misses some; the assay was immunoSEQ multiplex PCR. The table has about 660,000 clones, around 15% seen once. The TCR originated in a man younger than 30 with type 1 diabetes. Sequencing input: naive CD4+ T cells from blood. V usage is TRBV4-1 and J usage is TRBJ2-7; D gene uncertain. The CDR3 sequence: CASSPASGRYEQYF. CDR3 sequence (DNA): TGCGCCAGCAGCCCCGCCTCGGGTCGCTACGAGCAGTACTTC.